What follows is one T cell receptor (beta chain) and its context. Which antigen it targets is not known. No clone much larger than this one lies a single base away; base qualities are absent. The record originates from a study of OX40 agonist ivuxolimab in advanced cancers. Study-level background: Ivuxolimab, which targeted the costimulatory receptor OX40 (CD134), was an agonistic, fully human IgG2 monoclonal antibody. Intravenous ivuxolimab was administered to patients every 2 weeks at six dose levels: 0.01, 0.1, 0.3, 1.5, 3 and 10 mg/kg. Among the approximately 50 dose-escalation patients, 19 had hepatocellular carcinoma, some 15 melanoma, 9 renal cell carcinoma and 9 head and neck cancer. In the dose-escalation cohort, approximately 82% of patients were male, and the mean age was around 60 years with a range of roughly 20 to 79. Patients were allowed to have had prior anti-PD-1, anti-PD-L1 or anti-CTLA-4 therapy, and more than 35% of the dose-escalation patients had been treated with checkpoint inhibitors. Partial responses were achieved by three dose-escalation patients, of whom one had hepatocellular carcinoma and two had cutaneous melanoma. Peripheral TCRbeta sequencing was intended to test whether TCR sequence diversity was altered and clonal T-cell expansion was caused by ivuxolimab. The paper covers the monotherapy dose-escalation part of the phase I ivuxolimab trial, which included N of about 56 patients. The paper's findings and limits, for the study overall: Antigen specificity was not determined for the clonally expanded peripheral T cells. At doses from 0.1 to 3.0 mg/kg, clonal expansion was seen in both CD4+ and CD8+ blood T cells between baseline and week 6. Low levels of normalized T-cell clonal expansion were also seen in some patients who did not respond. After ivuxolimab, expanded clones were on average more numerous among CD8+ T cells than among CD4+ T cells. In the 0.1-3.0 mg/kg groups, partial responders were among the patients with the lowest normalized peripheral clonal expansion, particularly in CD8+ T cells.

To sequence the TCRbeta CDR3 region, genomic DNA was isolated from the sorted cells. The immunoSEQ Assay was used to sequence the TCRbeta CDR3 regions. TCRdb obtained this table from immuneACCESS and retained in-frame rearrangements with V and J assigned. These tables miss some clones; where compared with another copy, unresolved V genes account for less than half of the shortfall, and the remainder is unexplained. For this sample there are approximately 74,000 clones; 90% appear just once. The top ten clonotypes cover less than 0.6% of the sample. The trial excluded patients who had a history of autoimmune disease or who were on systemic immunosuppression. In every dose cohort, peripheral blood was drawn for TCR sequencing at baseline, cycle 4 day 1, and cycle 7 day 1. Samples came from an open-label, multicenter, first-in-human phase I dose-escalation trial of ivuxolimab. The trial enrolled adults with locally advanced or metastatic head and neck squamous cell, hepatocellular, melanoma or renal cell carcinoma. Before TCR sequencing, CD4+ T cells and CD8+ T cells from peripheral blood were sorted into separate populations.

The sequences come from CD4+ or CD8+ T cells sorted from blood, collected in a trial of the OX40 agonist ivuxolimab. This sequence was found in an adult with an advanced solid tumor such as melanoma, head and neck, liver or kidney cancer.

The DNA is as follows: TGTGCCAGCAGCGGACAGAATCAGCCCCAGCATTTT. Its protein reads: CASSGQNQPQHF. The V and J segments used are TRBV6-1 and TRBJ1-5; a tentative D match to TRBD1 spans 6 bases. The CDR3 sequence holds 12 residues, the cysteine and phenylalanine included. Only CDR3 DNA remains: 36 bases, in frame from the first base. Taken from the germline V gene, the CDR1 and CDR2 loops are MNHNS and SASEGT. V is clipped by 6 bases and J by 4 bases, and the sequence between their germline boundaries is 7 bases long.